The T cell receptor beta chain described here comes from a study of metastatic and nonmetastatic thyroid tumors. At the level of the study: A comparison of repertoires was made across blood and tumor or nodule tissue from malignant and benign thyroid patients.

TCRdb recomputed clones from the PCR reads via MiXCR. The sample has over 15,000 clones, 34% seen once. By frequency in the sample, this clone is medium-sized. Its cognate antigen is unknown. Thyroid surgery took place with no prior treatment in any patient. Germline CDR1 and CDR2: KGHSY and FQNENV. With 2 bases clipped from V and 7 bases from J, the junction kept 7 bases outside the gene matches. The CDR3 covers 14 residues. Findings of the study overall: According to reports, the diversity of TCR beta was significantly higher in malignant thyroid tumors than in benign nodules, and this held in both blood and tumor samples.

The gene calls are TRBV16 and TRBJ1-2, with 7 bases fitting TRBD1. The specimen was tumor tissue. This receptor was obtained from a female donor with papillary thyroid cancer or a benign thyroid nodule (not recorded which). Some clones in this sample may be carry-over from other donors' samples. CDR3: CASSQDRVFGGYTF. CDR3 in DNA: TGTGCCAGCAGCCAAGACAGGGTCTTCGGTGGCTACACCTTC.